This T cell receptor beta chain was found in a study of neurological immune-mediated disorders. Synthesis of cDNA was carried out by template-switch 5'RACE. The reaction used 10-nucleotide random UMIs. TCRdb ran MiXCR on the 5' RACE reads and lists one entry per CDR3 protein. Here the sample spans some 22,000 distinct CDR3 sequences, about 13% being singletons. Time point reported: technical triplicate 1. The study, taken as a whole, reports: The greatest degree of TCR clonal expansion was observed in HTLV-1-associated myelopathy, with the lowest in multiple sclerosis, below that of healthy controls. The absence of shared CDR3 amino acid sequences among expanded clones across subjects suggests private repertoires in all groups.

The CDR3 length is 15 residues. After removal of 1 base from V and 1 base from J, the junction contained 0 bases not matched to a gene. CDR1 LGHDT and CDR2 YNNKEL come from the germline V gene (reference sequence). This clonotype showed up many times. Its antigen is unknown. This TCR derives from a female donor with HTLV-1-associated myelopathy (HAM/TSP). What was sequenced was CD4+ T cells from blood. The V call is TRBV3-1, the J call TRBJ2-2; 7 positions match TRBD1. The CDR3 coding sequence is TGTGCCAGCAGCCAAGGGACAGGGAACACCGGGGAGCTGTTTTTT. This translates into CASSQGTGNTGELFF.